The sequence of this T cell receptor (beta chain) was determined in a study of blood T cell repertoires in COVID-19. At the level of the study: Samples representing acute and convalescent COVID-19 were sourced from the United States, Italy and Spain. PBMCs, B-cell-depleted T cells, or T cells were the source of the cDNA or gDNA that made up the material.

Authors' analysis steps: Estimation of nucleated cell counts was performed using reference gene primer amplification. Repertoires were generated with immunoSEQ multiplex PCR, while TCRdb's copy carries only in-frame clones and drops some. V and J calls plus clone size are reproduced from that table; the DNA served to infer D and trimming. The sample holds more than 85,000 clones, 70% to 85% seen once. CDR1 and CDR2 from the germline V gene are SGHTA and FQGNSA. Unmatched junction bases numbered 6, after V lost 5 bases and J lost 2 bases. The CDR3 has 16 residues. Sample: peripheral blood. The chain recombines TRBV7-2 with TRBJ2-3; 11 bases are shared with TRBD2. The receptor comes from a woman aged 45-59 years with acute or convalescent COVID-19. In DNA form, the CDR3 reads TGTGCCAGCAGCCCCGGGACTAGCGGCTACACAGATACGCAGTATTTT. It specifies CASSPGTSGYTDTQYF.